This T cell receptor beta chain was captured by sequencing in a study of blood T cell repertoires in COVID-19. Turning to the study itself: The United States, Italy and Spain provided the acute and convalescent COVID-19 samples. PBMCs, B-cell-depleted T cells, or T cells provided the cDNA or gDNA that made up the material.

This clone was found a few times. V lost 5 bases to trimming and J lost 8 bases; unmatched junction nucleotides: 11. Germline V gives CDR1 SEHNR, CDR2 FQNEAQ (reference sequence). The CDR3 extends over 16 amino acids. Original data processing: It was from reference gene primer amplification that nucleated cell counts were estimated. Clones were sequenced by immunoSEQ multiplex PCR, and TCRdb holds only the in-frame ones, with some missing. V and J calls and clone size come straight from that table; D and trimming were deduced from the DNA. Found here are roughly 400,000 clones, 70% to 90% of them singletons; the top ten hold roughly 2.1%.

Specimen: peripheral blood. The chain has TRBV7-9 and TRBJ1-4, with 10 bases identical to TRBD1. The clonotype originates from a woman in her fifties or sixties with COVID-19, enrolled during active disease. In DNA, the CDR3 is TGTGCCAGCAGCCTCTTCCATGGACAGGGGGACGAAAAACTGTTTTTT. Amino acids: CASSLFHGQGDEKLFF.